In this sample, the clone carrying this T cell receptor beta chain turned up many times. Its antigen remains unidentified. This sample is drawn from a study of T cells in Graves' hyperthyroidism and ophthalmopathy. Study-wide results and caveats: The blood repertoire included most of the expanded thyroid clonotypes above 0.001.

Trimming left V 0 bases short and J 4 bases short, with 19 bases between. The germline V gene encodes CDR1 LNHNV and CDR2 YYDKDF (reference sequence). The CDR3 covers 18 residues. TCR beta CDR3 region amplification was performed from RNA transcripts. The study used the HTBI primer set for a first-round RT-PCR of the TCR CDR3. One entry per CDR3 protein results from TCRdb running MiXCR on the multiplex PCR reads. The table records over 500,000 distinct CDR3 sequences, 12% to 15% of them present only once. This chain joins TRBV15 and TRBJ2-1; no clear D. This clonotype was obtained from a woman between 40 and 55 years old with Graves' hyperthyroidism. Sequencing input: blood. The chain's CDR3 is CATSRDWATTGPYNEQFF. CDR3 DNA: TGTGCCACCAGCAGAGATTGGGCCACAACCGGGCCGTACAATGAGCAGTTCTTC.